What follows are 17 T cell receptor beta chains derived from one specimen sequenced in a study of blood T cell repertoires in COVID-19. Sequencing used immunoSEQ multiplex PCR; TCRdb keeps in-frame clones, though not all of them. Of roughly 220,000 clones listed, 84% are singletons. Sequenced input: peripheral blood. The receptors were gathered from a man aged 25 to 45 with active or convalescent COVID-19.

V usage is TRBV28 and J usage is TRBJ2-3; a possible D gene is TRBD2 (5 bases). The germline V gene encodes CDR1 MDHEN and CDR2 SYDVKM. The length of the CDR3 is 14 residues. V was clipped by 5 bases and J by 10 bases, with 19 bases between them. CDR3 nucleotides: TGTGCCAGCAGTAAAGACCAACTAGTGCTAGCGCAGTATTTT. Encoded protein: CASSKDQLVLAQYF.

This rearrangement joins TRBV7-2 to TRBJ2-1; TRBD2 agrees at 8 bases. CDR3 size: 16 residues. The germline gives CDR1 SGHTA, CDR2 FQGNSA. The trim removed 1 base at V and 4 bases at J, leaving 6 bases unmatched. The CDR3, as DNA: TGTGCCAGCAGCTTAGGGGGTAGCGGGAAATACAATGAGCAGTTCTTC. Its protein is CASSLGGSGKYNEQFF.

This chain connects TRBV5-6 to TRBJ2-2, with D maybe TRBD2 (7 bases). Germline CDR1 and CDR2: SGHDT and YYEEEE. The germline V and J ends were trimmed by 7 bases and 2 bases, with 18 bases remaining between them. The CDR3 is 16 amino acids. CDR3 coding DNA: TGTGCCAGCGCTGGGGGCAAGCGGGGTAACACCGGGGAGCTGTTTTTT. It is translated as CASAGGKRGNTGELFF.

The chain carries TRBV4-3 and TRBJ1-4; D is undetermined. The V gene lost 0 bases and the J gene lost 4 bases, with 9 bases spanning the gap. CDR1 is LGHNA and CDR2 is YSLEER in the germline V gene. The CDR3 spans 15 residues. CDR3 bases: TGCGCCAGCAGCCAAGAGGGCAGCTATAATGAAAAACTGTTTTTT. Translation: CASSQEGSYNEKLFF.

The rearrangement links TRBV28 to TRBJ1-1; D ambiguous. With 10 bases removed from V and 1 base from J, the gap between germline ends came to 13 bases. CDR1 MDHEN and CDR2 SYDVKM come from the germline V gene. The CDR3 has 13 residues. Here the CDR3 DNA reads TGTGCCAACCCTAGGCACTCGAACACTGAAGCTTTCTTT. This encodes CANPRHSNTEAFF.

V gene TRBV7-8 combines with J gene TRBJ1-3; 7 positions match TRBD1. The CDR3 extends over 14 amino acids. V shed 5 bases, J shed 4 bases, and the junction held 5 bases outside the gene matches. CDR1 and CDR2 (germline): SGHVS, FQNEAQ. Here the CDR3 DNA reads TGTGCCAGCAGCCCTCCGGGACAGGGAAACACCATATATTTT. Translating gives CASSPPGQGNTIYF.

The chain carries TRBV7-2 and TRBJ1-1; TRBD1 aligns across 8 bases. From germline, CDR1 is SGHTA and CDR2 FQGNSA. V lost 2 bases and J lost 11; bases outside the gene matches: 7. The CDR3 runs to 13 residues. DNA for the CDR3: TGTGCCAGCAGCTTATCCAGGGGGCGGTGGGCTTTCTTT. Its translation is CASSLSRGRWAFF.

The CDR3 sequence: CASSQQLSSGYTGELFF. The CDR3 nucleotides read TGTGCCAGCAGCCAACAGCTTTCCAGCGGGTACACCGGGGAGCTGTTTTTT. The chain uses TRBV14 and TRBJ2-2, with D possibly matching TRBD2 (6 bases). Trimming left V 2 bases short and J 3 bases short, with 16 bases between. The CDR3 consists of 17 residues. Germline CDR1 and CDR2: SGHDN and FVKESK.

The V gene is TRBV7-9, the J gene TRBJ2-6; 8 bases agree with TRBD1. The J segment lost 1 base and the V segment lost 5 bases, leaving 10 bases of the junction unmatched. The CDR3 covers 18 residues. From germline, CDR1 is SEHNR and CDR2 FQNEAQ (reference sequence). The CDR3 here is CASSPPGQGASGANVLTF. In DNA form, the CDR3 reads TGTGCCAGCAGCCCCCCCGGGCAGGGGGCGTCTGGGGCCAACGTCCTGACTTTC. The full variable domain, with the rest looked up from reference TRBV7-9 and TRBJ2-6, is DTGVSQNPRHKITKRGQNVTFRCDPISEHNRLYWYRQTLGQGPEFLTYFQNEAQLEKSRLLSDRFSAERPKGSFSTLEIQRTEQGDSAMYLCASSPPGQGASGANVLTFGAGSRLTVL.

V and J are TRBV9 and TRBJ1-2; the D gene is possibly TRBD1 (5 bases). Germline V lookup: CDR1 SGDLS, CDR2 YYNGEE. Trimming shortened V by 0 bases and J by 8 bases, and 11 bases separated the two germline ends. This CDR3 spans 13 amino acids. The CDR3 nucleotides read TGTGCCAGCAGCGTAGAGCAGGGATACGGCTACACCTTC. This gives the protein CASSVEQGYGYTF.

The rearrangement joins TRBV2 to TRBJ2-5; D possibly corresponds to TRBD1 (6 bases). Germline V gene sequence: CDR1 SNHLY, CDR2 FYNNEI. The CDR3 has 14 amino acids. V lost 3 bases and J lost 4, with 12 bases in between. The CDR3, as DNA: TGTGCCAGCAGTGAGGGACAACCCGGAGAGACCCAGTACTTC. Amino acid sequence: CASSEGQPGETQYF.

There are a few counts of this clone. V and J are TRBV18 and TRBJ2-5, with no clear D. Per germline, CDR1 KGHSH and CDR2 LQKENI. V was trimmed by 4 bases and J by 7 bases, leaving 7 bases between them. There are 11 residues in the CDR3. CDR3: CASSLPGTQYF. CDR3 in DNA: TGTGCCAGCTCACTCCCCGGGACCCAGTACTTC.

The V gene is TRBV3-1 (or the pseudogene TRBV3-2), the J gene TRBJ2-7; a weak D match, TRBD2 (5 bases). The CDR3 spans 13 residues. The V end lost 4 bases, the J end lost 4 bases, and 11 bases lay between the germline ends. Germline CDR1 reads LGHDT; CDR2 reads YNNKEL (reference sequence). DNA of the CDR3: TGTGCCAGCAGCCTCGGACGGGATTACGAGCAGTACTTC. This gives the protein CASSLGRDYEQYF.

This clone has just a few counts. V is TRBV3-1 (or the pseudogene TRBV3-2) and J is TRBJ1-2; 12 positions match TRBD1. The CDR3 consists of 15 residues. Unmatched junction bases numbered 9, after V lost 8 bases and J lost 5 bases. Looked up from germline, CDR1 is LGHDT and CDR2 is YNNKEL (reference sequence). The CDR3 bases are TGTGCCAGCCGACCAGGGACAGGGGGCGGTTATGGCTACACCTTC. This gives the protein CASRPGTGGGYGYTF.

This chain uses TRBV6-5 with TRBJ1-5, with a possible D match to TRBD1 (6 bases). The CDR3 sequence is 14 residues long. The ends were cut back, 0 bases at V and 4 bases at J, with 7 bases in the middle. Germline loops: CDR1 MNHEY, CDR2 SVGAGI. The CDR3 protein is CASSYSQGNQPQHF. The CDR3 DNA reads TGTGCCAGCAGTTACTCCCAGGGGAATCAGCCCCAGCATTTT.

The rearrangement joins TRBV4-1 to TRBJ1-1, with D uncertain. This CDR3 contains 13 residues. Trimming removed 0 bases from V and 10 bases from J, with 12 bases in between. Germline CDR1 MGHRA, CDR2 YSYEKL. The DNA for the CDR3 is TGCGCCAGCAGCCAAGAGGTGGGTAGCGGAGCTTTCTTT. Its translation: CASSQEVGSGAFF.

J is TRBJ2-7 and V is TRBV28; tentative D call: TRBD2 (6 bases). Germline V CDR1 and CDR2: MDHEN, SYDVKM. This CDR3 contains 14 residues. The germline V and J ends were trimmed by 7 bases and 7 bases, with 20 bases remaining between them. CDR3 sequence reads: CASTRTEGRGEQYF. The CDR3, as DNA: TGTGCCAGCACCCGGACGGAGGGGCGTGGGGAGCAGTACTTC.